The 25 T cell receptor beta chains below all came from one sample that was sequenced in a study of shared clonotypes between healthy human individuals. Profiled with immunoSEQ multiplex PCR; TCRdb holds only in-frame clones, not every one. The sample holds approximately 2.4 million clones; nearly 97% are singletons and the top ten take over 0.1%. The sequencing input was naive CD4+ T cells sorted from blood. Subset defined: CD45RA+ positively selected. The receptors stem from a man between 18 and 29 years old in good health.

The rearrangement uses TRBV7-9 and TRBJ1-6; a possible D gene is TRBD1 (6 bases). The CDR3 loop spans 15 amino acids. CDR1 SEHNR and CDR2 FQNEAQ come from the germline V gene (reference sequence). The V end lost 1 base, the J end lost 9 bases, and 13 bases lay between the germline ends. DNA of the CDR3: TGTGCCAGCAGCTTAGTGGCAGGGGAAGGTTCACCCCTCCACTTT. Translation gives CASSLVAGEGSPLHF.

This CDR3 is CASSLGAKQGVSTDTQYF. DNA for the CDR3: TGTGCCAGCAGCTTAGGAGCAAAGCAGGGGGTTAGCACAGATACGCAGTATTTT. This chain uses TRBV7-9 with TRBJ2-3; 7 bases match TRBD1. The CDR3 consists of 18 residues. Germline V gene sequence: CDR1 SEHNR, CDR2 FQNEAQ (reference sequence). J was trimmed by 0 bases and V by 1 base; bases with no gene match: 10.

The gene calls are TRBV7-2 and TRBJ1-1; D uncertain. CDR3 length: 13 residues. Germline V gene lookup returns CDR1 SGHTA and CDR2 FQGNSA. The ends were cut back, 1 base at V and 10 bases at J, with 13 bases in the middle. This CDR3 is CASSLGPERGAFF. In DNA form, the CDR3 reads TGTGCCAGCAGCTTAGGGCCAGAACGGGGAGCTTTCTTT.

V usage is TRBV5-4 and J usage is TRBJ2-5, with D possibly TRBD2 on 7 matching bases. V was clipped by 3 bases and J by 3 bases, with 21 bases between them. The germline V gene encodes CDR1 SGHNT and CDR2 YYREEE (reference sequence). The CDR3 has 17 residues. This CDR3 reads CASSSWPGRGREETQYF. The CDR3 nucleotides are TGTGCCAGCAGCTCCTGGCCGGGTAGGGGGAGGGAAGAGACCCAGTACTTC.

This sequence joins TRBV7-8 and TRBJ2-3; TRBD2 aligns across 7 bases. The J segment lost 1 base and the V segment lost 7 bases, leaving 8 bases of the junction unmatched. This CDR3 is 15 amino acids long. In germline, CDR1 is SGHVS, CDR2 FQNEAQ. The CDR3 DNA is TGTGCCAGCACCCCCCCCGCGGGGGGCACAGATACGCAGTATTTT. This sequence encodes CASTPPAGGTDTQYF. The complete variable domain, with remaining parts taken from reference TRBV7-8 and TRBJ2-3, reads GAGVSQSPRYKVAKRGQDVALRCDPISGHVSLFWYQQALGQGPEFLTYFQNEAQLDKSGLPSDRFFAERPEGSVSTLKIQRTQQEDSAVYLCASTPPAGGTDTQYFGPGTRLTVL.

A few counts support this clone. The chain carries TRBV5-4 and TRBJ1-6; a weak D match, TRBD1 (5 bases). The CDR3 spans 16 residues. V was trimmed by 1 base and J by 8 bases, leaving 16 bases between them. CDR1 and CDR2 (germline): SGHNT, YYREEE (reference sequence). In nucleotides, the CDR3 is TGTGCCAGCAGCTTGCCCGGGACTTCCCCTCATTCACCCCTCCACTTT. Its translation is CASSLPGTSPHSPLHF.

V and J are TRBV28 and TRBJ2-7; no clear D. Trimming left V 6 bases short and J 1 base short, with 13 bases between. The CDR3 is 14 residues long. CDR1 and CDR2 (germline): MDHEN, SYDVKM. Written as DNA, the CDR3 is TGTGCCAGCAGCCATAACGCGAAATCCTACGAGCAGTACTTC. It codes for CASSHNAKSYEQYF. Full variable domain (missing parts from reference TRBV28 and TRBJ2-7): DVKVTQSSRYLVKRTGEKVFLECVQDMDHENMFWYRQDPGLGLRLIYFSYDVKMKEKGDIPEGYSVSREKKERFSLILESASTNQTSMYLCASSHNAKSYEQYFGPGTRLTVT.

The chain couples TRBV6-1 to TRBJ2-7; 10 bases match TRBD2. This CDR3 comprises 15 residues. Germline lookup yields CDR1 MNHNS and CDR2 SASEGT. Trimming took 4 bases from V and 1 from J; bases not matched to a gene: 4. The CDR3 DNA reads as TGTGCCAGCAGTGGGTGGACTAGCGGATCCTACGAGCAGTACTTC. Protein product: CASSGWTSGSYEQYF.

This clone was counted once. This chain links TRBV28 with TRBJ2-7; D is unclear. Trimming shortened V by 3 bases and J by 2 bases, and 11 bases separated the two germline ends. Germline CDR1 is MDHEN and CDR2 is SYDVKM. The CDR3 spans 14 residues. CDR3 coding DNA: TGTGCCAGCAGTTTCCCCGGGCCCCCCTACGAGCAGTACTTC. Its protein is CASSFPGPPYEQYF.

This chain uses TRBV7-9 with TRBJ2-7, with 7 bases fitting TRBD1. In germline, CDR1 is SEHNR, CDR2 FQNEAQ (reference sequence). The ends lost 5 bases at V and 1 base at J; junction bases unmatched: 5. This CDR3 region has 14 residues. The CDR3 reads CASSPTGKSYEQYF. For the CDR3, the DNA is TGTGCCAGCAGCCCGACAGGGAAATCCTACGAGCAGTACTTC.

The chain has TRBV5-1 and TRBJ2-1, with no clear D. V lost 4 bases, J lost 3 bases, and 14 bases lay in between. Germline V lookup: CDR1 SGHRS, CDR2 YFSETQ. This CDR3 has 15 residues. CDR3 protein: CASSPVGYGYNEQFF. In DNA, the CDR3 is TGCGCCAGCAGCCCCGTGGGCTACGGCTACAATGAGCAGTTCTTC.

The chain joins TRBV6-1 to TRBJ2-5, with 8 bases aligning to TRBD2. The J segment lost 2 bases and the V segment lost 7 bases, leaving 9 bases of the junction unmatched. CDR1 and CDR2 from the germline V gene are MNHNS and SASEGT. The CDR3 is 15 amino acids. CDR3 in DNA: TGTGCCAGCATGAGCGGGAGCAATATTCAAGAGACCCAGTACTTC. Its translation: CASMSGSNIQETQYF.

The chain links TRBV11-2 to TRBJ2-7, with 16 bases identical to TRBD2. The trim removed 6 bases at V and 2 bases at J, leaving 1 base unmatched. CDR3 length: 15 residues. Germline CDR1 reads SGHAT; CDR2 reads FQNNGV. CDR3 amino acids: CASRGLAGGPYEQYF. CDR3 DNA: TGTGCCAGCAGGGGACTAGCGGGAGGGCCCTACGAGCAGTACTTC.

This chain uses TRBV4-1 with TRBJ1-4; D remains unclear. V lost 1 base and J lost 4, with 7 bases in between. In germline, CDR1 is MGHRA, CDR2 YSYEKL. This CDR3 contains 14 residues. CDR3 sequence reads: CASSQGGINEKLFF. The CDR3 coding sequence is TGCGCCAGCAGCCAAGGAGGGATTAATGAAAAACTGTTTTTT.

This clone is a singleton in its sample. The chain joins TRBV10-3 to TRBJ1-5; no clear D gene. The CDR3 is 14 amino acids. Germline loops: CDR1 ENHRY, CDR2 SYGVKD. V lost 0 bases and J 6 bases, leaving 9 bases between the germline ends. Here the CDR3 reads CAISESGGPQPQHF. Here the CDR3 DNA reads TGTGCCATCAGTGAGTCGGGAGGACCTCAGCCCCAGCATTTT.

The chain uses TRBV28 and TRBJ1-2, with TRBD1 matching over 12 bases. The ends lost 3 bases at V and 4 bases at J; junction bases unmatched: 6. The CDR3 length is 16 residues. Germline CDR1 and CDR2: MDHEN and SYDVKM. Here the CDR3 DNA reads TGTGCCAGCAGTTTGCCGGGACAGGGGGCAAGCTATGGCTACACCTTC. Translating gives CASSLPGQGASYGYTF.

The chain couples TRBV10-2 to TRBJ2-2; D may be TRBD2 (5 bases). Germline V gene sequence: CDR1 WSHSY, CDR2 SAAADI. The CDR3 runs to 14 residues. V was shortened by 9 bases and J by 0 bases, with 11 bases between the two germline ends. The CDR3 region is CASGGLANTGELFF. The DNA for the CDR3 is TGCGCCAGTGGCGGGCTGGCGAACACCGGGGAGCTGTTTTTT.

The V call is TRBV7-8, the J call TRBJ2-2, with D uncertain. This CDR3 spans 15 amino acids. Trimming shortened V by 2 bases and J by 4 bases, and 11 bases separated the two germline ends. Germline lookup yields CDR1 SGHVS and CDR2 FQNEAQ. CDR3 protein: CASSLSRVFTGELFF. The CDR3 DNA is TGTGCCAGCAGCTTAAGTAGGGTGTTCACCGGGGAGCTGTTTTTT.

This clone came up a few times. The same CDR3 can be traced to other DNA sequences in this sample. CDR3 protein: CSVEGRLNTEAFF. The CDR3 DNA reads TGCAGCGTTGAAGGCAGGTTGAACACTGAAGCTTTCTTT. The chain uses TRBV29-1 and TRBJ1-1; D not resolved. CDR3 size: 13 residues. Germline-derived CDR1 and CDR2 are SQVTM and ANQGSEA. Trimming shortened V by 1 base and J by 0 bases, and 6 bases separated the two germline ends.

The chain is built from TRBV27 and TRBJ2-6; D may be TRBD1 (6 bases). Trimming removed 5 bases at V and 2 bases at J, with 10 bases between. From germline, CDR1 is MNHEY and CDR2 SMNVEV (reference sequence). CDR3 length: 15 residues. The CDR3, as DNA: TGTGCCAGCAGTACAGGGTTGGCTGGGGCCAACGTCCTGACTTTC. Translation: CASSTGLAGANVLTF.

The chain recombines TRBV6-6 with TRBJ2-2; D unclear. CDR1 and CDR2 (germline): MNHNY, SVGAGI (reference sequence). Trimming stripped 0 bases from V and 5 bases from J, with 7 bases between. This CDR3 is built from 14 residues. CDR3 sequence (DNA): TGTGCCAGCAGTTACTCGAAGATAACCGGGGAGCTGTTTTTT. Translation: CASSYSKITGELFF.

The CDR3, as DNA: TGTGCCAGCAGCCGAGGCGCCGCTTCCTACAATGAGCAGTTCTTC. Its translation is CASSRGAASYNEQFF. The chain couples TRBV7-2 to TRBJ2-1; D is undetermined. There are 15 residues in the CDR3. Germline CDR1 reads SGHTA; CDR2 reads FQGNSA. V lost 5 bases and J 1 base, leaving 12 bases between the germline ends.

The chain couples TRBV14 to TRBJ1-6; D gene unclear. Looked up from germline, CDR1 is SGHDN and CDR2 is FVKESK. This CDR3 has 14 amino acids. V was cut by 8 bases and J by 0 bases, with 8 bases left in between. The CDR3 DNA follows: TGTGCCAGCGCTCCTGGCTCCTATAATTCACCCCTCCACTTT. This sequence encodes CASAPGSYNSPLHF.

The rearrangement links TRBV6-6 to TRBJ1-5; no firm D call. Germline V CDR1 and CDR2: MNHNY, SVGAGI (reference sequence). V was clipped by 5 bases and J by 0 bases, with 5 bases between them. This CDR3 spans 13 amino acids. This chain's CDR3 is CASSTVSNQPQHF. CDR3 in DNA: TGTGCCAGCAGTACGGTTAGCAATCAGCCCCAGCATTTT.

With respect to this clone: Other DNA sequences from this sample encode an identical CDR3 as well. This chain joins TRBV20-1 and TRBJ2-5; D is perhaps TRBD1 or TRBD2 (5 bases each). The CDR3 consists of 11 residues. Germline assignment: CDR1 DFQATT and CDR2 SNEGSKA (reference sequence). Between the trimmed V and J ends, which lost 7 bases and 5 bases, there was a span of 11 bases. In DNA, the CDR3 is TGCAGTGGAGAGGGGCTGGAGACCCAGTACTTC. Its protein product is CSGEGLETQYF.